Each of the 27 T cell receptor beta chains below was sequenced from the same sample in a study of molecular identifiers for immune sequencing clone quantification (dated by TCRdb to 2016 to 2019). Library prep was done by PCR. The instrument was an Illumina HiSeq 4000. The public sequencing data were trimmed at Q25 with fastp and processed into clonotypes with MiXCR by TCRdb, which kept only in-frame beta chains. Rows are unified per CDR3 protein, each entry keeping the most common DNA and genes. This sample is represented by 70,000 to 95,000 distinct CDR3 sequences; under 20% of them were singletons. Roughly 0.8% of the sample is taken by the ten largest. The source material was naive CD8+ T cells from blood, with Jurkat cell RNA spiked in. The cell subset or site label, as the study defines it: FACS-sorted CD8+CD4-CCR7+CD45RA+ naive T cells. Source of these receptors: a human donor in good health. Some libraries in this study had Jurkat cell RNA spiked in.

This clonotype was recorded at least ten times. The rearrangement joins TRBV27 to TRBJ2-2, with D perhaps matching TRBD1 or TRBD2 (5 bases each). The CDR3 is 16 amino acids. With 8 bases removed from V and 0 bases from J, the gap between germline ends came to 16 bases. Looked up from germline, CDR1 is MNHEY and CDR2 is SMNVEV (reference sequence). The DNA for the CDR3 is TGTGCCAGCGGCCGTTGGGTGGGGGCGAACACCGGGGAGCTGTTTTTT. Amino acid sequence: CASGRWVGANTGELFF.

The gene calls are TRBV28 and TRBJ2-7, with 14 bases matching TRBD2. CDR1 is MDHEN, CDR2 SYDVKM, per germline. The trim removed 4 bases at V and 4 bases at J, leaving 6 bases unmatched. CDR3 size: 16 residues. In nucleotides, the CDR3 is TGTGCCAGCAGTTCCCGGGGACTAGCGGGAGCATACGAGCAGTACTTC. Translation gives CASSSRGLAGAYEQYF.

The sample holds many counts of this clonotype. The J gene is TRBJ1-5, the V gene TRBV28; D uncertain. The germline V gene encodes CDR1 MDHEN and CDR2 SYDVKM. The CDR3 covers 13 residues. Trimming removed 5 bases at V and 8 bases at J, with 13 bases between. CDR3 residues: CASSIDILEPQHF. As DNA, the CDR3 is TGTGCCAGCAGTATAGACATCCTCGAGCCCCAGCATTTT.

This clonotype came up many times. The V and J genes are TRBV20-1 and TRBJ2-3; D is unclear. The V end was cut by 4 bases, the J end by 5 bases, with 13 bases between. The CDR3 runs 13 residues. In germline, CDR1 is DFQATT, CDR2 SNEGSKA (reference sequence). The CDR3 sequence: CSANPESEDTQYF. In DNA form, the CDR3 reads TGCAGTGCTAATCCGGAGTCGGAAGATACGCAGTATTTT.

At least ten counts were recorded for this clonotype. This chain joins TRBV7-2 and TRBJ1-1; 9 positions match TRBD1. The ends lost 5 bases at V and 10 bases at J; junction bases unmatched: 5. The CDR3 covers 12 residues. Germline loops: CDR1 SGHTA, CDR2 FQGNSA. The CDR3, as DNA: TGTGCCAGCAGCCTACAGGGGGCGGGAGCTTTCTTT. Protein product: CASSLQGAGAFF.

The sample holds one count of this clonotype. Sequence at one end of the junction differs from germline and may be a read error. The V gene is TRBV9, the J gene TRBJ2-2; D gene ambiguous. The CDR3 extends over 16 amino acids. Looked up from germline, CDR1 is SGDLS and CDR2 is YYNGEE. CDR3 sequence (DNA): TGTGCCAGCGGCGTTTCCCTAGTCATAAACACCGGGGAGCTGTTTTTT. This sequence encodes CASGVSLVINTGELFF. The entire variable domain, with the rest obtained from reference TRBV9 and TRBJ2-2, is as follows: DSGVTQTPKHLITATGQRVTLRCSPRSGDLSVYWYQQSLDQGLQFLIQYYNGEERAKGNILERFSAQQFPDLHSELNLSSLELGDSALYFCASGVSLVINTGELFFGEGSRLTVL.

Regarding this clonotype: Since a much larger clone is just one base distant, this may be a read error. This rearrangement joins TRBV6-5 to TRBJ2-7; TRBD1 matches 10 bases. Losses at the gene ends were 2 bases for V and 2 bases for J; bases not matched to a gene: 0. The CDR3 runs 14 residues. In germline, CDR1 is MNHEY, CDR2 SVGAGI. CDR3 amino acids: CASSYGTGAYEQYF. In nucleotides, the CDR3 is TGTGCCAGCAGTTACGGGACAGGGGCCTACGAGCAGTACTTC.

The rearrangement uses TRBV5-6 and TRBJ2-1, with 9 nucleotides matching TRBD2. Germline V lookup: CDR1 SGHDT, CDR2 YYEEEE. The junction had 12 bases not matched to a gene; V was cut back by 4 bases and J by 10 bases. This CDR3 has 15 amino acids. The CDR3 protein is CASSPGVAGGLEQFF. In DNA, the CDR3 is TGTGCCAGCAGCCCCGGGGTGGCGGGGGGGTTAGAGCAGTTCTTC.

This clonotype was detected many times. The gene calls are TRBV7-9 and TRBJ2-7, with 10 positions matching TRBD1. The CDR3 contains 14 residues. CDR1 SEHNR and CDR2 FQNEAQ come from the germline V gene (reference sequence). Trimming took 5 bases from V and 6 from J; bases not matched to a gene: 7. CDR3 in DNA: TGTGCCAGCAGCGGTCCGGGACAGGGGTTCGAGCAGTACTTC. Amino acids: CASSGPGQGFEQYF.

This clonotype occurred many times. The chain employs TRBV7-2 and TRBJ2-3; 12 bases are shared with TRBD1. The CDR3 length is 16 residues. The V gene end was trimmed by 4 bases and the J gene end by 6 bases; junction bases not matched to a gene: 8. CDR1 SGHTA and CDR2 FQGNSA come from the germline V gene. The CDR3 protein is CASSWAGTGGFDTQYF. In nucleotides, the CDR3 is TGTGCCAGCAGCTGGGCCGGGACAGGGGGCTTCGATACGCAGTATTTT.

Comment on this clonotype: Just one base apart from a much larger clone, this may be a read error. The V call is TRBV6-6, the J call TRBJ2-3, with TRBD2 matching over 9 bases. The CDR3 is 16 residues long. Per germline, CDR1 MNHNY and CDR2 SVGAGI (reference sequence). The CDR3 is CASSYGRTSDTDTQCF. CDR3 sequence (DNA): TGTGCCAGCAGTTACGGGCGGACTAGCGACACAGATACGCAGTGTTTT.

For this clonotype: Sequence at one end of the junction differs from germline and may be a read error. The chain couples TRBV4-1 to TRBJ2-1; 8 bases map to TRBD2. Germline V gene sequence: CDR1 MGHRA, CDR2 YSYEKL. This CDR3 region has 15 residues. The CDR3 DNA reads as TGCGCCGGCAGCCCCGGGGGGGGCCTATTCAATGAGCAGTTCTTC. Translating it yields CAGSPGGGLFNEQFF.

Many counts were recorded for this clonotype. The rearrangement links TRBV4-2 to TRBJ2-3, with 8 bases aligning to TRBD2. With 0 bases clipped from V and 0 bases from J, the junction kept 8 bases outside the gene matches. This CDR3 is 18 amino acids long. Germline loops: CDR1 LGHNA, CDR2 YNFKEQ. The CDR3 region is CASSQDYKREYSTDTQYF. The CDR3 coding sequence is TGTGCCAGCAGCCAAGATTATAAGCGGGAGTACAGCACAGATACGCAGTATTTT.

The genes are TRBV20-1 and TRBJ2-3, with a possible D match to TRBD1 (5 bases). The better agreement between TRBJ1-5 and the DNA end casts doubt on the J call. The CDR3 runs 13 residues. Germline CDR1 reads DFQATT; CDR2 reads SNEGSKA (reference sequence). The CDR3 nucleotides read TGCAGTGCTGGCGGCGACAGCACAGATACGCAGCATTTT. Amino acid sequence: CSAGGDSTDTQHF.

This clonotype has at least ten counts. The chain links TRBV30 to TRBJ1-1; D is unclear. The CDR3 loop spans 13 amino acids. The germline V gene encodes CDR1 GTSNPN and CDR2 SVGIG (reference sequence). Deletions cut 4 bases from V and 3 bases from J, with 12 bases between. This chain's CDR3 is CAWTTRRDTEAFF. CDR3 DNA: TGTGCCTGGACGACTCGCCGGGACACTGAAGCTTTCTTT.

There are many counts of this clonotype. The CDR3 nucleotides are TGTGCCAGTAGTATTGGGGGGGCGGACATTCAGTACTTC. It codes for CASSIGGADIQYF. This rearrangement joins TRBV19 to TRBJ2-4; possibly TRBD2 for D (7 bases). The CDR3 length is 13 residues. With 3 bases removed from V and 8 bases from J, the gap between germline ends came to 11 bases. Looked up from germline, CDR1 is LNHDA and CDR2 is SQIVND (reference sequence). Full variable domain (rest looked up from reference TRBV19 and TRBJ2-4): DGGITQSPKYLFRKEGQNVTLSCEQNLNHDAMYWYRQDPGQGLRLIYYSQIVNDFQKGDIAEGYSVSREKKESFPLTVTSAQKNPTAFYLCASSIGGADIQYFGAGTRLSVL.

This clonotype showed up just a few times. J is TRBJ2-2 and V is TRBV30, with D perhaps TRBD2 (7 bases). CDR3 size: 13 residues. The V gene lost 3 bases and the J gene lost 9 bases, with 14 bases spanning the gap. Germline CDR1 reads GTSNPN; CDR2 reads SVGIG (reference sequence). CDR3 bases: TGTGCCTGGAGCCCCGGGGGGACACGGGAGCTGTTTTTT. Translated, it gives CAWSPGGTRELFF.

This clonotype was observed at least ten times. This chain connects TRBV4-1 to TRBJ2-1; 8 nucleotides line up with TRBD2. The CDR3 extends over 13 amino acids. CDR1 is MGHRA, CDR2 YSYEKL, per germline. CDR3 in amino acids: CASGTGGWNEQFF. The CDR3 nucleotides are TGCGCTTCGGGAACGGGAGGGTGGAATGAGCAGTTCTTC.

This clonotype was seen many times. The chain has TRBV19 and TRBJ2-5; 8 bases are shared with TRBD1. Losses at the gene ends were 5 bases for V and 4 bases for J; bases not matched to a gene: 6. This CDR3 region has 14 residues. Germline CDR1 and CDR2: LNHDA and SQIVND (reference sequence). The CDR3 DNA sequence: TGTGCCAGTAGTCTCGGACAGGGAGGAGAGACCCAGTACTTC. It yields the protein CASSLGQGGETQYF.

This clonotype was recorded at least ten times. The CDR3 DNA reads as TGCGCCAGCAGCTTGCTTAGCGGGGACTACGAGCAGTACTTC. This gives the protein CASSLLSGDYEQYF. This chain joins TRBV5-1 and TRBJ2-7, with 8 nucleotides matching TRBD2. Germline CDR1 and CDR2: SGHRS and YFSETQ. J was trimmed by 3 bases and V by 1 base; bases with no gene match: 3. The CDR3 length is 14 residues.

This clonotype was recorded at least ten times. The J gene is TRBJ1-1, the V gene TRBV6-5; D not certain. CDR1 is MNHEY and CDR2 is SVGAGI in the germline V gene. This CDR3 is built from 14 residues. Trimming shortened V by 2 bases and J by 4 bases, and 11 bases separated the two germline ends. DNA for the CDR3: TGTGCCAGCAGTTACGACCCGATCGGCACTGAAGCTTTCTTT. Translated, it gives CASSYDPIGTEAFF.

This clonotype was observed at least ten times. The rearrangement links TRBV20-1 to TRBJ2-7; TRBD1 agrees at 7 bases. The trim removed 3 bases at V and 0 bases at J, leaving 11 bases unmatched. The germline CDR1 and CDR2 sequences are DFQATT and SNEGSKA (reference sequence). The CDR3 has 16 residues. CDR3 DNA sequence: TGCAGTGCTAGGGATATGCAGGGGGTCTTCTCCTACGAGCAGTACTTC. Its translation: CSARDMQGVFSYEQYF.

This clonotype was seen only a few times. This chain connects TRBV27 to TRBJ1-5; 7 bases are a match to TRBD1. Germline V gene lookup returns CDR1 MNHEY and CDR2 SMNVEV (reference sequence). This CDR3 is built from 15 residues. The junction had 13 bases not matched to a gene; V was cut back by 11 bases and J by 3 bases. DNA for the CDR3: TGTGCCGGCGGCAACAGGGGTGGCCCCAATCAGCCCCAGCATTTT. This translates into CAGGNRGGPNQPQHF.

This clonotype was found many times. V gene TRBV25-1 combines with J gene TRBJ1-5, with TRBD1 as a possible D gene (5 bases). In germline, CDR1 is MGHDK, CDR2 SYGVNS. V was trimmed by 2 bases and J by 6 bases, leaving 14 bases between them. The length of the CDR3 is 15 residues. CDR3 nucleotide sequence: TGTGCCAGCAGTGAAAGTTCCGCCAGGGCTCAGCCCCAGCATTTT. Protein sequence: CASSESSARAQPQHF. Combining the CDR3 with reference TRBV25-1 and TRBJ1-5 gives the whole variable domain EADIYQTPRYLVIGTGKKITLECSQTMGHDKMYWYQQDPGMELHLIHYSYGVNSTEKGDLSSESTVSRIRTEHFPLTLESARPSHTSQYLCASSESSARAQPQHFGDGTRLSIL.

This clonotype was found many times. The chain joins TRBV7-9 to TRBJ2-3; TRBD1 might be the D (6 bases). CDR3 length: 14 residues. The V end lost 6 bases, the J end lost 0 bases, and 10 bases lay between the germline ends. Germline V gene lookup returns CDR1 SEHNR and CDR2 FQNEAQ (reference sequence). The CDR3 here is CASRAGESTDTQYF. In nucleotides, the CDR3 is TGTGCCAGCAGGGCAGGGGAAAGCACAGATACGCAGTATTTT.

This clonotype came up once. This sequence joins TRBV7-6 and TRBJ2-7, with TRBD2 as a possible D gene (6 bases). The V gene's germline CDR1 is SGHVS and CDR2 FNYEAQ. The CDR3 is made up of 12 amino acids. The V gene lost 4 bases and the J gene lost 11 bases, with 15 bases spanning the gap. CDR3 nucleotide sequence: TGTGCCAGCAGCTCCCAACCAGGGAGGAAGTACTTC. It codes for CASSSQPGRKYF.

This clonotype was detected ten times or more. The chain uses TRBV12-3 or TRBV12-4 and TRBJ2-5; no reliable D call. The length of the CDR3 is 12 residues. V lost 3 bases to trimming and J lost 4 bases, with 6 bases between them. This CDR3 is CASSFRIETQYF. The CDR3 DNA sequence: TGTGCCAGCAGTTTTCGCATAGAGACCCAGTACTTC.